This T cell receptor (beta chain) was obtained from a study of technical replicates of blood from several donors. V was pared by 4 bases and J by 9 bases, with 12 bases of the junction left unmatched. CDR1 and CDR2 from the germline V gene are LNHDA and SQIVND (reference sequence). The CDR3 contains 15 residues. TCRdb keeps only in-frame clones here, not all; method: immunoSEQ multiplex PCR. The sample yields about 84,000 clones, 95% to 98% seen once. The TCR was taken from a human donor in good health. Input material: T cells isolated from PBMCs. This chain joins TRBV19 and TRBJ2-1; 7 positions agree with TRBD2. Here the CDR3 reads CASSSGGTLRGEQFF. CDR3 bases: TGTGCCAGTAGTAGCGGGGGTACCCTACGGGGTGAGCAGTTCTTC.